Shown below are 28 T cell receptor beta chains from a single sample sequenced in a study of blood T cell repertoires in COVID-19 (TCRdb year 2020). The protocol used for the library was the immunoSEQ multiplex PCR assay. TCRdb took over this immuneACCESS table, retaining in-frame rearrangements with V and J assigned. Such tables are incomplete; in checked studies, under half of the missing clones stem from an unresolved V gene, and the remainder is unexplained. Within this sample are around 200,000 clones, with 80% to 90% of them counted one time only. In total, the top ten clones hold 3.7% of the sample. Sequenced material: peripheral blood. These receptors were obtained from a young man with active or convalescent COVID-19.

J is TRBJ1-5 and V is TRBV15, with TRBD1 matching 7 bases. CDR3 length: 14 residues. Germline loops: CDR1 LNHNV, CDR2 YYDKDF (reference sequence). V was pared by 5 bases and J by 1 base, with 2 bases of the junction left unmatched. The CDR3 spells CATSETGSNQPQHF. Here the CDR3 DNA reads TGTGCCACCAGCGAGACAGGGAGCAATCAGCCCCAGCATTTT.

The chain uses TRBV11-3 and TRBJ2-5; 7 positions agree with TRBD1. V was pared by 1 base and J by 0 bases, with 5 bases of the junction left unmatched. There are 16 residues in the CDR3. CDR1 is SGHNT and CDR2 is YENEEA in the germline V gene. DNA for the CDR3: TGTGCCAGCAGCTTAGCTTCAGGGGGTTACCAAGAGACCCAGTACTTC. This gives the protein CASSLASGGYQETQYF.

The chain is built from TRBV2 and TRBJ2-1, with no clear D. The CDR3 is made up of 14 amino acids. Between the trimmed V and J ends, which lost 9 bases and 0 bases, there was a span of 12 bases. Germline values: CDR1 SNHLY, CDR2 FYNNEI. The CDR3 region has the DNA TGTGCCAGTAGAACTATCCGCTCCTACAATGAGCAGTTCTTC. It translates to CASRTIRSYNEQFF.

The genes are TRBV30 and TRBJ1-6, with D tentatively TRBD1 (5 bases). V was pared by 8 bases and J by 7 bases, with 15 bases between. The germline CDR1 and CDR2 sequences are GTSNPN and SVGIG (reference sequence). The CDR3 spans 13 residues. The chain's CDR3 is CAGQAGPNSPLHF. The DNA for the CDR3 is TGTGCCGGCCAAGCGGGGCCGAATTCACCCCTCCACTTT.

The chain is built from TRBV2 and TRBJ2-4, with TRBD2 matching over 14 bases. Looked up from germline, CDR1 is SNHLY and CDR2 is FYNNEI. The CDR3 extends over 15 amino acids. V lost 6 bases to trimming and J lost 9 bases; unmatched junction nucleotides: 7. In DNA, the CDR3 is TGTGCCAGCAGGACCGGGACTAGCGGGAGCGGCATTCAGTACTTC. Amino acids: CASRTGTSGSGIQYF.

This chain connects TRBV12-3 or TRBV12-4 to TRBJ2-3; unclear D gene. The CDR3 consists of 13 residues. Trimming stripped 1 base from V and 4 bases from J, with 6 bases between. The CDR3 nucleotides read TGTGCCAGCAGTTTAGGCACGGCAGATACGCAGTATTTT. Translating it yields CASSLGTADTQYF.

The gene calls are TRBV7-9 and TRBJ2-1, with 12 bases matching TRBD2. Germline-derived CDR1 and CDR2 are SEHNR and FQNEAQ (reference sequence). V was pared by 5 bases and J by 4 bases, with 3 bases of the junction left unmatched. CDR3 length: 15 amino acids. The CDR3 DNA reads as TGTGCCAGCAGCGTAACTAGCGGGGGGTACAATGAGCAGTTCTTC. It yields the protein CASSVTSGGYNEQFF.

This clone was seen once. The V call is TRBV7-2, the J call TRBJ1-5; 11 bases agree with TRBD1. Germline loops: CDR1 SGHTA, CDR2 FQGNSA. There are 17 residues in the CDR3. Trimming cost V 2 bases and J 4 bases; bases outside gene matches: 7. The CDR3 loop is CASSLSGTGGINQPQHF. In DNA, the CDR3 is TGTGCCAGCAGCTTATCCGGGACAGGGGGAATTAATCAGCCCCAGCATTTT.

The V call is TRBV6-2 or TRBV6-3, the J call TRBJ2-5, with 7 bases lining up with TRBD1. The germline gives CDR1 MNHEY, CDR2 SVGEGT. The CDR3 totals 16 residues. Germline trimming cut 6 bases from V and 5 bases from J; bases unmatched to any gene: 15. CDR3: CASSARPTGITETQYF. DNA of the CDR3: TGTGCCAGCAGCGCACGCCCGACAGGGATAACGGAGACCCAGTACTTC.

Only one count was recorded for this clone. This chain links TRBV24-1 with TRBJ2-3; 8 bases are shared with TRBD2. Germline V gene lookup returns CDR1 KGHDR and CDR2 SFDVKD. The trim removed 4 bases at V and 1 base at J, leaving 6 bases unmatched. This CDR3 is 16 amino acids long. The CDR3 loop reads CATSEGTGLGTDTQYF. CDR3 sequence (DNA): TGTGCCACCAGTGAGGGGACGGGACTAGGCACAGATACGCAGTATTTT.

The chain carries TRBV2 and TRBJ2-7; weak D call: TRBD2 (6 bases). The CDR3 is 14 residues long. Trimming shortened V by 6 bases and J by 4 bases, and 16 bases separated the two germline ends. Germline CDR1 reads SNHLY; CDR2 reads FYNNEI. The CDR3 sequence is CASRTGLLVYEQYF. The CDR3 DNA is TGTGCCAGCAGGACGGGACTGCTGGTGTACGAGCAGTACTTC.

The CDR3 DNA follows: TGTGCCAGCAGCGTAGAGATAGCGGGGGAAGATACGCAGTATTTT. Translated, it gives CASSVEIAGEDTQYF. The V and J genes are TRBV9 and TRBJ2-3; 9 nucleotides match TRBD2. CDR3 length: 15 amino acids. CDR1 and CDR2 from the germline V gene are SGDLS and YYNGEE. Trimming cost V 0 bases and J 5 bases; bases outside gene matches: 4. Together with reference TRBV9 and TRBJ2-3, the CDR3 gives the full variable domain: DSGVTQTPKHLITATGQRVTLRCSPRSGDLSVYWYQQSLDQGLQFLIQYYNGEERAKGNILERFSAQQFPDLHSELNLSSLELGDSALYFCASSVEIAGEDTQYFGPGTRLTVL.

The chain recombines TRBV9 with TRBJ1-1, with D possibly being TRBD1 (5 bases). Germline V CDR1 and CDR2: SGDLS, YYNGEE. This CDR3 is 12 amino acids long. Trimming cost V 1 base and J 7 bases, with 8 bases left between them. This chain's CDR3 is CASSVQGGEAFF. The CDR3 DNA reads as TGTGCCAGCAGCGTACAGGGCGGTGAAGCTTTCTTT.

The chain uses TRBV21-1 and TRBJ1-2; the table calls TRBD1, which could not be checked here. TRBV21-1 is tagged as a pseudogene. This CDR3 contains 15 residues. The CDR3: CASSISGTGVYGYTF. CDR3 in DNA: TGTGCCAGCAGCATCTCCGGGACAGGGGTGTATGGCTACACCTTC.

The chain links TRBV18 to TRBJ2-3; the match to TRBD1 covers 9 bases. The V gene end was trimmed by 2 bases and the J gene end by 4 bases; junction bases not matched to a gene: 7. This CDR3 spans 16 amino acids. From germline, CDR1 is KGHSH and CDR2 LQKENI. The CDR3 nucleotides are TGTGCCAGCTCACCAACCGGGACAGGGTCTCCAGATACGCAGTATTTT. The encoded protein is CASSPTGTGSPDTQYF.

This rearrangement joins TRBV5-1 to TRBJ2-3; 9 nucleotides agree with TRBD2. The CDR3 is 17 amino acids. In germline, CDR1 is SGHRS, CDR2 YFSETQ. Trimming cost V 0 bases and J 6 bases; bases outside gene matches: 11. The CDR3 coding sequence is TGCGCCAGCAGCTTGGGCGGTTCAGCGGGGGGCCGGGATACGCAGTATTTT. Its protein is CASSLGGSAGGRDTQYF.

The rearrangement joins TRBV5-1 to TRBJ1-4; 7 bases align to TRBD1. The CDR3 is 14 amino acids. With 4 bases clipped from V and 3 bases from J, the junction kept 3 bases outside the gene matches. CDR1 SGHRS and CDR2 YFSETQ come from the germline V gene. The DNA of the CDR3 is TGCGCCAGCAGCACAGGGGCCTCTAATGAAAAACTGTTTTTT. Protein: CASSTGASNEKLFF.

This clone was recorded once. V is TRBV7-9 and J is TRBJ1-4; D gene unclear. This CDR3 region has 15 residues. Trimming shortened V by 1 base and J by 0 bases, and 6 bases separated the two germline ends. Germline CDR1 is SEHNR and CDR2 is FQNEAQ (reference sequence). The CDR3 sequence is CASSLDVTTNEKLFF. The CDR3 DNA is TGTGCCAGCAGCTTAGATGTCACAACTAATGAAAAACTGTTTTTT.

J is TRBJ1-3 and V is TRBV7-8; possibly TRBD1 for D (6 bases). The CDR3 sequence is 14 residues long. V gave up 5 bases and J gave up 3 bases, with 11 bases separating them. CDR1 SGHVS and CDR2 FQNEAQ come from the germline V gene. The CDR3 sequence is CASSRTVGGNTIYF. The CDR3 nucleotides read TGTGCCAGCAGCCGGACAGTCGGTGGAAACACCATATATTTT.

The chain carries TRBV12-5 and TRBJ2-1; 8 bases line up with TRBD2. Germline CDR1 is LGHNT and CDR2 is FRNRAP. V lost 6 bases and J lost 5; bases outside the gene matches: 15. CDR3 length: 17 amino acids. The CDR3 spells CASGVIETSGRDNEQFF. The CDR3 nucleotides read TGTGCTAGTGGCGTGATAGAAACTAGCGGACGAGACAATGAGCAGTTCTTC.

The chain employs TRBV7-3 and TRBJ2-3; 8 positions agree with TRBD2. This CDR3 has 14 amino acids. From germline, CDR1 is SGHTA and CDR2 FQGTGA. V was clipped by 5 bases and J by 5 bases; unmatched bases: 6. The CDR3: CASSPLAGGDTQYF. The CDR3 DNA reads TGTGCCAGCAGCCCCCTGGCGGGAGGAGATACGCAGTATTTT.

The J gene is TRBJ2-5, the V gene TRBV24-1; tentatively, D is TRBD1 (5 bases). The CDR3 extends over 12 amino acids. CDR1 and CDR2 (germline): KGHDR, SFDVKD. V dropped 2 bases and J dropped 7 bases, with 7 bases sitting between them. CDR3 nucleotides: TGTGCCACCAGTGATTACCAGGGGACCCAGTACTTC. Its protein product is CATSDYQGTQYF.

The chain couples TRBV10-3 to TRBJ1-6; TRBD1 matches at 7 bases. The germline V gene has CDR1 ENHRY and CDR2 SYGVKD. The junction had 3 bases not matched to a gene; V was cut back by 0 bases and J by 7 bases. CDR3 length: 15 amino acids. CDR3: CAISESTGWNSPLHF. The CDR3 region has the DNA TGTGCCATCAGTGAGTCGACAGGGTGGAATTCACCCCTCCACTTT.

This chain links TRBV19 with TRBJ1-2, with TRBD1 matching over 7 bases. Germline V lookup: CDR1 LNHDA, CDR2 SQIVND (reference sequence). V trimming: 5 bases; J trimming: 5 bases; junction bases outside the gene matches: 5. The CDR3 extends over 13 amino acids. CDR3 in amino acids: CASSWDRGYGYTF. The CDR3, as DNA: TGTGCCAGTAGTTGGGACAGAGGGTATGGCTACACCTTC.

J is TRBJ2-1 and V is TRBV2; weak D call: TRBD2 (6 bases). Germline V gives CDR1 SNHLY, CDR2 FYNNEI. The CDR3 has 15 amino acids. The V end lost 5 bases, the J end lost 4 bases, and 15 bases lay between the germline ends. CDR3 nucleotides: TGTGCCAGCAGTAGTACTGGCGGGACGTACAATGAGCAGTTCTTC. This codes for CASSSTGGTYNEQFF.

A single count supports this clone. V gene TRBV11-3 combines with J gene TRBJ2-3; 7 nucleotides match TRBD2. This CDR3 spans 15 amino acids. The V gene's germline CDR1 is SGHNT and CDR2 YENEEA. J was trimmed by 4 bases and V by 1 base; bases with no gene match: 5. The CDR3 coding sequence is TGTGCCAGCAGCTTAGTGGTGGGGGGGGCAGATACGCAGTATTTT. This codes for CASSLVVGGADTQYF.

The chain links TRBV5-1 to TRBJ2-7; possibly TRBD1 for D (5 bases). The germline V gene has CDR1 SGHRS and CDR2 YFSETQ. Trimming stripped 2 bases from V and 3 bases from J, with 12 bases between. The CDR3 is made up of 14 amino acids. The CDR3: CASSFRTQRYEQYF. DNA of the CDR3: TGCGCCAGCAGCTTCCGGACACAGCGCTACGAGCAGTACTTC.

The chain carries TRBV5-1 and TRBJ1-6; tentative D call: TRBD1 (5 bases). The CDR3 runs to 18 residues. V shed 4 bases and J shed 0 bases, with 17 bases lying between them. Germline CDR1 and CDR2: SGHRS and YFSETQ. In nucleotides, the CDR3 is TGCGCCAGCAGCCAGAACAACAGGCACGGCTCCTATAATTCACCCCTCCACTTT. As protein: CASSQNNRHGSYNSPLHF.